Following are 8 T cell receptor beta chains from one sample sequenced in a study of cytomegalovirus exposure and HLA in healthy donors. The study ran its PCR with 60 Vbeta and 13 Jbeta primers. Assay used: immunoSEQ multiplex PCR; TCRdb lists only in-frame clones, some missing. The sample contains 150,000 to 200,000 clones, approximately 80% of which appear only once. Source material: PBMCs. Every receptor here comes from a young man in good health and CMV-seropositive.

This clone showed up just a few times. The CDR3 carries no conserved terminal phenylalanine or tryptophan, so it likely arises from a read error. The DNA is omitted, as the CDR3 cannot be located on it reliably, and the CDR3 follows TCRdb's listing. The chain's CDR3 is CASSSFDRWGT. This chain connects TRBV6-1 to TRBJ1-2; the table's D call, TRBD1, was not checked against the DNA. Germline lookup yields CDR1 MNHNS and CDR2 SASEGT. The CDR3 totals 11 residues, both ends included.

This clone appeared a single time. V and J are TRBV27 and TRBJ2-1; 16 positions agree with TRBD2. The CDR3 consists of 17 residues. The ends lost 5 bases at V and 8 bases at J; junction bases unmatched: 9. CDR1 and CDR2 (germline): MNHEY, SMNVEV (reference sequence). In nucleotides, the CDR3 is TGTGCCAGCAGTGCCTCCCGAGGGACTAGCGGGAGGGATGAGCAGTTCTTC. It codes for CASSASRGTSGRDEQFF.

The chain is built from TRBV10-3 and TRBJ2-1; no reliable D call. The CDR3 runs 15 residues. Per germline, CDR1 ENHRY and CDR2 SYGVKD. Trimming pared 2 bases from V and 7 bases from J, leaving 15 bases between. The CDR3 region has the DNA TGTGCCATCAGTGAGGGCGCTAGTAATGGAAATGAGCAGTTCTTC. It codes for CAISEGASNGNEQFF.

This rearrangement joins TRBV5-6 to TRBJ1-4; D might be TRBD1 (6 bases). The length of the CDR3 is 15 residues. Trimming left V 2 bases short and J 7 bases short, with 15 bases between. Germline V gene data show CDR1 as SGHDT and CDR2 as YYEEEE. The CDR3 DNA is TGTGCCAGCAGCTTTTCGAGGGAAGGGGGTGAAAAACTGTTTTTT. Its translation: CASSFSREGGEKLFF.

As concerns this clone: The sample contains more than one DNA sequence encoding this CDR3. V usage is TRBV5-6 and J usage is TRBJ2-2, with TRBD2 identical over 10 bases. CDR1 and CDR2 (germline): SGHDT, YYEEEE. This CDR3 has 18 residues. Trimming removed 1 base from V and 3 bases from J; junction bases left unmatched: 9. CDR3 DNA: TGTGCCAGCAGCTTGAAACCTCAGCGGGGGGGCTACACCGGGGAGCTGTTTTTT. Its translation is CASSLKPQRGGYTGELFF.

CDR3 sequence reads: CASSGLTGRGSETQYF. CDR3 sequence (DNA): TGTGCCAGCAGTGGACTGACAGGGAGAGGATCGGAGACCCAGTACTTC. The rearrangement links TRBV6-1 to TRBJ2-5, with TRBD1 matching over 7 bases. Per germline, CDR1 MNHNS and CDR2 SASEGT. The CDR3 is 16 amino acids. V lost 4 bases to trimming and J lost 5 bases; unmatched junction nucleotides: 13.

The V gene is TRBV5-4, the J gene TRBJ2-1, with D possibly being TRBD2 (5 bases). V lost 4 bases and J 5 bases, leaving 13 bases between the germline ends. Germline CDR1 is SGHNT and CDR2 is YYREEE (reference sequence). The CDR3 totals 14 residues. CDR3 loop: CASSPSPSNNEQFF. CDR3 in DNA: TGTGCCAGCAGCCCTTCCCCTAGCAACAATGAGCAGTTCTTC.

A note on this clone: At one end, the junction sequence differs from germline, possibly due to a read error. J is TRBJ2-4 and V is TRBV19, with D possibly TRBD2 on 5 matching bases. CDR3 length equals 18 residues. The germline gives CDR1 LNHDA, CDR2 SQIVND (reference sequence). The CDR3 DNA sequence: TGTGCCAGTAGTATCCATAGTGGGCTAGCTGGCGCCAAAAACAGTCAGTACTTC. Translated, it gives CASSIHSGLAGAKNSQYF.